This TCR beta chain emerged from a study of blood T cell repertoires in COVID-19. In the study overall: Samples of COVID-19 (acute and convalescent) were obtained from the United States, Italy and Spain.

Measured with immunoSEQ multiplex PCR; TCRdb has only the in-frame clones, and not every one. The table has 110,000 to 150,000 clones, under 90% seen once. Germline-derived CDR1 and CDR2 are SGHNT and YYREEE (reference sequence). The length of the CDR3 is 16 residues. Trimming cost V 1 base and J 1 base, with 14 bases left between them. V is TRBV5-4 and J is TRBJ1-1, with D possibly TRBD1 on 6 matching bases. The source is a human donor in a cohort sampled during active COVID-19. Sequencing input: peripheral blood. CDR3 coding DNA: TGTGCCAGCAGCTTGACAGGGTGGGGAGAGAACACTGAAGCTTTCTTT. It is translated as CASSLTGWGENTEAFF. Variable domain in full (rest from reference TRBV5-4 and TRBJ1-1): ETGVTQSPTHLIKTRGQQVTLRCSSQSGHNTVSWYQQALGQGPQFIFQYYREEENGRGNFPPRFSGLQFPNYSSELNVNALELDDSALYLCASSLTGWGENTEAFFGQGTRLTVV.